This is a list of T cell receptor beta chains from one sample in a study of shared T cell receptors in the human thymus. Some clones are missing from TCRdb's copy, which holds only in-frame ones; the method was immunoSEQ multiplex PCR. The sample lists about 660,000 clones, approximately 87% occurring once. This sample also appeared in a second study, on human thymus T cells.

The sequencing input was thymocytes. The receptors were gathered from a boy younger than two with a congenital heart defect. CDR3s include the opening cysteine and the closing phenylalanine or tryptophan. A D gene is named only where the DNA matches it firmly. Clone size is stated in some rows and not others, as once, few, many or a class when expanded.

D gene,clone size,J gene,V gene,CDR3 protein,CDR3 DNA
NA,once,TRBJ2-7,TRBV5-1,CASGTGLAGREQYF,TGCGCCAGCGGGACAGGCCTAGCGGGACGCGAGCAGTACTTC
TRBD2,NA,TRBJ2-1,TRBV15,CATSRELTGGYNEQFF,TGTGCCACCAGCAGAGAACTGACGGGAGGGTACAATGAGCAGTTCTTC
NA,NA,TRBJ1-3,TRBV10-3,CAITPGIRPGNTIYF,TGTGCCATCACCCCAGGAATAAGGCCTGGAAACACCATATATTTT
TRBD2,NA,TRBJ2-7,TRBV2,CASSEGGLESYEQYF,TGTGCCAGCAGTGAAGGCGGACTAGAGTCCTACGAGCAGTACTTC
NA,NA,TRBJ2-5,TRBV5-1,CASSSDPEGRVGKTQYF,TGCGCCAGCAGCTCGGACCCCGAGGGAAGGGTAGGAAAGACCCAGTACTTC
TRBD1,NA,TRBJ2-2,TRBV13,CASRAGDRDPGELFF,TGTGCCAGCAGAGCCGGGGACAGGGACCCGGGGGAGCTGTTTTTT
NA,NA,TRBJ2-3,TRBV20-1,CSAGADTQYF,TGCAGTGCCGGTGCTGATACGCAGTATTTT
NA,NA,TRBJ1-1,TRBV4-1,CASSQGLRNTEAFF,TGCGCCAGCAGTCAGGGACTTAGGAACACTGAAGCTTTCTTT
NA,few,TRBJ2-2,TRBV6-4,CASSDSTWRGTGELFF,TGTGCCAGCAGTGACTCGACTTGGCGGGGCACCGGGGAGCTGTTTTTT
NA,NA,TRBJ1-1,TRBV30,CAWSTELLGQMNTEAFF,TGTGCCTGGAGCACCGAGCTGCTCGGACAAATGAACACTGAAGCTTTCTTT
NA,NA,TRBJ1-1,TRBV7-9,CASSTPFWRRNTEAFF,TGTGCCAGCAGTACCCCGTTCTGGAGGAGGAACACTGAAGCTTTCTTT
TRBD1,NA,TRBJ2-7,TRBV7-2,CASSLVLGDRVQQYF,TGTGCCAGCAGCTTAGTTTTAGGCGACAGGGTCCAGCAGTACTTC
NA,NA,TRBJ1-4,TRBV19,CASRSFKQGGTNEKLFF,TGTGCCAGTAGGAGTTTTAAACAGGGAGGGACTAATGAAAAACTGTTTTTT
TRBD2,NA,TRBJ2-7,TRBV14,CASSQGDSGNIYEQYF,TGTGCCAGCAGCCAAGGAGATAGCGGGAATATCTACGAGCAGTACTTC
TRBD2,once,TRBJ2-2,TRBV4-3,CASSRQTREGLFF,TGCGCCAGCAGCCGCCAAACCCGGGAGGGACTGTTTTTT
TRBD2,NA,TRBJ2-3,TRBV14,CASSLTGLAGGCTQYF,TGTGCCAGCAGCCTTACGGGACTAGCGGGAGGGTGCACGCAGTATTTT
TRBD1,NA,TRBJ2-7,TRBV27,CASSLWWGQGTYEQYF,TGTGCCAGCAGTTTATGGTGGGGACAGGGTACCTACGAGCAGTACTTC
TRBD2,NA,TRBJ2-2,TRBV11-3,CASSINRELGLAGVTGELFF,TGTGCCAGCAGCATAAACAGGGAATTGGGTCTAGCGGGAGTGACCGGGGAGCTGTTTTTT
NA,NA,TRBJ2-7,TRBV12-5,CASGLVTGGLQPSGEQYF,TGTGCTAGTGGTTTGGTAACCGGAGGCTTACAACCTTCGGGAGAGCAGTACTTC
NA,NA,TRBJ2-2,TRBV2,CASSEAVDPTHISGGNTGELFF,TGTGCCAGCAGTGAAGCGGTGGACCCGACCCATATATCCGGGGGGAACACCGGGGAGCTGTTTTTT
NA,NA,TRBJ1-2,TRBV5-8,CASSSGGSDGNYGYTF,TGTGCCAGCAGCTCGGGGGGATCTGACGGTAACTATGGCTACACCTTC
NA,few,TRBJ1-4,TRBV5-8,CASSSPGATNEKLFF,TGTGCCAGCAGCAGTCCGGGAGCAACTAATGAAAAACTGTTTTTT
TRBD1,NA,TRBJ1-2,TRBV30,CAWRGITQGKGNYGYTF,TGTGCCTGGAGGGGAATCACACAGGGGAAGGGAAACTATGGCTACACCTTC